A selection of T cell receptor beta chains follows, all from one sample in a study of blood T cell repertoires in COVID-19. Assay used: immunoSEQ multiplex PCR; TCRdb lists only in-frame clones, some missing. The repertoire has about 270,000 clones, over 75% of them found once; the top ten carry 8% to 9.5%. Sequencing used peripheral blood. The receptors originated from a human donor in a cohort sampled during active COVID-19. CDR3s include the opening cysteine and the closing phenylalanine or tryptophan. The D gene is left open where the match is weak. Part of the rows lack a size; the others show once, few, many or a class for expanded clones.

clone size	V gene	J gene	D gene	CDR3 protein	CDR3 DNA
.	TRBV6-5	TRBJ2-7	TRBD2	CASTLSGRYEQYF	TGTGCCAGCACCCTTAGCGGGAGATACGAGCAGTACTTC
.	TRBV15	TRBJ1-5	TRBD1	CAIQDRALYSNQPQHF	TGTGCCATCCAGGACAGGGCCCTTTATAGCAATCAGCCCCAGCATTTT
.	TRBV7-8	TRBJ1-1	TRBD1	CASSPRTGGAFF	TGTGCCAGCAGCCCTCGGACAGGGGGAGCTTTCTTT
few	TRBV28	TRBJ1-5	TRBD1	CASSPRQGRSQPQHF	TGTGCCAGCAGTCCAAGACAGGGTAGGAGTCAGCCCCAGCATTTT
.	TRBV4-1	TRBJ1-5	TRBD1	CASSQLPGQGRSNQPQHF	TGCGCCAGCAGCCAATTACCAGGACAGGGAAGGAGCAATCAGCCCCAGCATTTT
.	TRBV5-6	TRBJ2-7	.	CASSLVQNEQYF	TGTGCCAGCAGCTTGGTCCAGAACGAGCAGTACTTC
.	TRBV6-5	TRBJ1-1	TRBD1	CASSYVGTGNTEAFF	TGTGCCAGCAGTTACGTAGGGACAGGGAACACTGAAGCTTTCTTT
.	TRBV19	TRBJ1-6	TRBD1	CASRGQGDSPLHF	TGTGCCAGTAGGGGACAGGGCGATTCACCCCTCCACTTT
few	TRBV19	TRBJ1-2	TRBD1	CASSTVGQGIRGYTF	TGTGCCAGTAGTACCGTGGGACAGGGGATACGTGGCTACACCTTC
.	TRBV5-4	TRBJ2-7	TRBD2	CASSSDLAGGPPEQYF	TGTGCCAGCAGTTCCGATCTAGCGGGAGGGCCCCCCGAGCAGTACTTC
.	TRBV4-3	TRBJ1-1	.	CASSQDLALTEAFF	TGCGCCAGCAGCCAAGATTTGGCCCTCACTGAAGCTTTCTTT
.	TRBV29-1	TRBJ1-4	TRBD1	CSAITTGATNEKLFF	TGCAGCGCTATCACAACAGGGGCAACTAATGAAAAACTGTTTTTT
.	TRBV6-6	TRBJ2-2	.	CASRGLYTGELFF	TGTGCCAGCAGGGGACTCTACACCGGGGAGCTGTTTTTT
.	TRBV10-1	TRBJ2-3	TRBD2	CASGRVMGLAGADTQYF	TGCGCCAGCGGCCGAGTCATGGGACTAGCGGGGGCAGATACGCAGTATTTT
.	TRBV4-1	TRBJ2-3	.	CASRLEGLATTYTDTQYF	TGCGCCAGCAGACTGGAGGGGCTAGCAACCACCTACACAGATACGCAGTATTTT
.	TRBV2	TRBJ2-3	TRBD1	CASSGTQDRGRVDTQYF	TGTGCCAGCAGTGGGACCCAGGACAGGGGGCGGGTAGATACGCAGTATTTT
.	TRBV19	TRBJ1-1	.	CASSTTRSGFLMNTEAFF	TGTGCCAGTAGTACGACACGCTCGGGATTCCTCATGAACACTGAAGCTTTCTTT
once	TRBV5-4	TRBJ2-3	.	CASSSRLVPDTQYF	TGTGCCAGCAGCTCGCGACTAGTTCCGGATACGCAGTATTTT
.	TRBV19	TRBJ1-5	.	CASSRTDISNQPQHF	TGTGCCAGTAGTAGGACAGATATTAGCAATCAGCCCCAGCATTTT
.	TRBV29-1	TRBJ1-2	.	CSVEASISGYGYTF	TGCAGCGTTGAGGCGAGTATCTCGGGGTATGGCTACACCTTC